The present entry profiles one T cell receptor (beta chain) with its context. What it binds is not known. This sample is part of a study of cytomegalovirus exposure and HLA in healthy donors. As for the study in general: The use of the same platform for the 90 to 150 validation repertoires and the roughly 670 first-cohort repertoires was reported by a later analysis.

Using immunoSEQ multiplex PCR, the repertoire was profiled, and TCRdb retains in-frame clones only, with some absent. The table includes roughly 140,000 clones, around 90% detected once. Whole-study findings and limits: In the roughly 130 validation repertoires, a later analysis found that first-cohort TCR clusters tended to co-occur. High sensitivity and specificity were reportedly achieved when the classifier diagnosed cytomegalovirus status.

The specimen sequenced was PBMCs. The clonotype was recovered from a man aged 18 to 30 in good health and CMV-seropositive.

The CDR3 coding sequence is TGTGCCAGCAGCTTATCGGTCGGGACAGGGCATGATGAGCAGTTCTTC. The encoded protein is CASSLSVGTGHDEQFF. The chain joins TRBV7-9 to TRBJ2-1, with TRBD1 matching 9 bases. The CDR3 is 16 residues long. Germline-derived CDR1 and CDR2 are SEHNR and FQNEAQ (reference sequence). The junction had 10 bases not matched to a gene; V was cut back by 2 bases and J by 8 bases. Looking up the rest from reference TRBV7-9 and TRBJ2-1 gives the full variable domain: DTGVSQNPRHKITKRGQNVTFRCDPISEHNRLYWYRQTLGQGPEFLTYFQNEAQLEKSRLLSDRFSAERPKGSFSTLEIQRTEQGDSAMYLCASSLSVGTGHDEQFFGPGTRLTVL.